This passage covers 23 T cell receptor beta chains from one sample sequenced in a study of blood T cell repertoires in COVID-19. Measured with immunoSEQ multiplex PCR; TCRdb has only the in-frame clones, and not every one. The sample contains 200,000 to 250,000 clones, roughly 90% of which appear only once. The sample comprised PBMCs or T cells enriched from blood (not recorded which). These receptor sequences come from a woman in her thirties or forties with acute COVID-19.

The chain carries TRBV3-1 (or the pseudogene TRBV3-2) and TRBJ2-1; tentative D call: TRBD1 (7 bases). CDR3 length: 14 amino acids. Trimming removed 5 bases at V and 8 bases at J, with 16 bases between. Looked up from germline, CDR1 is LGHDT and CDR2 is YNNKEL (reference sequence). CDR3 bases: TGTGCCAGCAGCTTCACGACAGGGAGGCATGAGCAGTTCTTC. Residues: CASSFTTGRHEQFF.

V is TRBV5-1 and J is TRBJ1-1; the D gene is possibly TRBD1 (6 bases). Germline CDR1 and CDR2: SGHRS and YFSETQ. V was clipped by 4 bases and J by 0 bases, with 19 bases between them. The CDR3 has 17 amino acids. Here the CDR3 reads CASSTSGQLLMNTEAFF. CDR3 nucleotide sequence: TGCGCCAGCAGCACCTCTGGACAGCTCCTCATGAACACTGAAGCTTTCTTT.

The chain is built from TRBV10-3 and TRBJ1-2; D is uncertain. This CDR3 has 16 amino acids. V dropped 6 bases and J dropped 0 bases, with 17 bases sitting between them. Germline CDR1 is ENHRY and CDR2 is SYGVKD. CDR3 sequence reads: CAIRERREEANYGYTF. The DNA of the CDR3 is TGTGCCATCAGGGAGAGGCGGGAAGAAGCTAACTATGGCTACACCTTC.

Points on this clone: Additional DNA sequences in this sample encode the identical CDR3. The rearrangement joins TRBV18 to TRBJ1-1, with TRBD1 matching 9 bases. The CDR3 covers 14 residues. The V segment lost 5 bases and the J segment 3 bases; nucleotides outside the gene matches: 4. Germline V gene sequence: CDR1 KGHSH, CDR2 LQKENI. CDR3 bases: TGTGCCAGCTCATCAAGACAGGGGGACACTGAAGCTTTCTTT. Translated: CASSSRQGDTEAFF.

The rearrangement joins TRBV7-8 to TRBJ2-7; 7 bases are a match to TRBD1. CDR3 length equals 14 residues. V lost 5 bases and J lost 4; bases outside the gene matches: 8. Germline V lookup: CDR1 SGHVS, CDR2 FQNEAQ. For the CDR3, the DNA is TGTGCCAGCAGCATTCCCGGGACAGATTACGAGCAGTACTTC. Amino acids: CASSIPGTDYEQYF.

This chain connects TRBV20-1 to TRBJ1-6; perhaps TRBD1 as D (5 bases). V lost 3 bases, J lost 10 bases, and 31 bases lay in between. Germline assignment: CDR1 DFQATT and CDR2 SNEGSKA (reference sequence). This CDR3 spans 19 amino acids. CDR3 residues: CSASFLDLSESGFLSPLHF. The CDR3 DNA reads TGCAGTGCTAGTTTTCTGGATTTATCGGAGTCAGGGTTCTTGTCACCCCTCCACTTT.

The chain links TRBV3-1 (or the pseudogene TRBV3-2) to TRBJ1-1; the match to TRBD1 covers 9 bases. In germline, CDR1 is LGHDT, CDR2 YNNKEL (reference sequence). Germline trimming cut 0 bases from V and 5 bases from J; bases unmatched to any gene: 7. This CDR3 comprises 16 residues. CDR3 in DNA: TGTGCCAGCAGCCAAGAATGGACAGGGGAAAAGACTGAAGCTTTCTTT. Its protein is CASSQEWTGEKTEAFF.

The V and J genes are TRBV7-2 and TRBJ2-1, with D possibly TRBD1 on 5 matching bases. CDR1 is SGHTA, CDR2 FQGNSA, per germline. V lost 0 bases to trimming and J lost 3 bases, with 18 bases between them. This CDR3 is 18 amino acids long. CDR3 region: CASSLAGNFWGRYNEQFF. CDR3 nucleotides: TGTGCCAGCAGCTTAGCGGGAAACTTCTGGGGCCGCTACAATGAGCAGTTCTTC.

The chain couples TRBV24-1 to TRBJ1-1, with D possibly TRBD1 on 6 matching bases. Germline V CDR1 and CDR2: KGHDR, SFDVKD. This CDR3 contains 17 residues. Trimming pared 10 bases from V and 2 bases from J, leaving 25 bases between. The CDR3 region is CATKFPPQGGVNTEAFF. In nucleotides, the CDR3 is TGTGCCACGAAGTTCCCACCACAGGGCGGTGTTAACACTGAAGCTTTCTTT.

The chain couples TRBV5-4 to TRBJ1-2; no reliable D call. V was cut by 0 bases and J by 0 bases, with 9 bases left in between. This CDR3 is 15 amino acids long. Per the germline V gene, CDR1 is SGHNT and CDR2 is YYREEE (reference sequence). The CDR3 coding sequence is TGTGCCAGCAGCTTGGAACAGTTTGCTAACTATGGCTACACCTTC. It encodes CASSLEQFANYGYTF.

In this sample, this clone turned up once. J is TRBJ2-5 and V is TRBV11-2; 7 positions agree with TRBD1. This CDR3 has 14 residues. V trimming: 5 bases; J trimming: 2 bases; junction bases outside the gene matches: 5. Germline CDR1 is SGHAT and CDR2 is FQNNGV. The CDR3 protein is CASSTQGVQETQYF. CDR3 nucleotide sequence: TGTGCCAGCAGCACGCAGGGGGTACAAGAGACCCAGTACTTC.

The rearrangement uses TRBV15 and TRBJ2-7, with 7 bases aligning to TRBD1. The CDR3 runs 16 residues. Germline loops: CDR1 LNHNV, CDR2 YYDKDF (reference sequence). Germline trimming cut 2 bases from V and 0 bases from J; bases unmatched to any gene: 7. The CDR3 sequence: CATSRLRTGSSYEQYF. The CDR3 coding sequence is TGTGCCACCAGCAGATTAAGGACAGGCAGCTCCTACGAGCAGTACTTC.

V and J are TRBV5-1 and TRBJ1-3; D is perhaps TRBD1 (5 bases). Germline CDR1 and CDR2: SGHRS and YFSETQ. The V end was cut by 0 bases, the J end by 7 bases, with 5 bases between. The CDR3 contains 12 residues. The CDR3 DNA reads as TGCGCCAGCAGCTTGGAGGGGAACACCATATATTTT. Protein product: CASSLEGNTIYF.

The rearrangement links TRBV6-5 to TRBJ1-4, with 9 bases lining up with TRBD1. The V gene end was trimmed by 7 bases and the J gene end by 8 bases; junction bases not matched to a gene: 8. The CDR3 contains 14 residues. Germline V gene sequence: CDR1 MNHEY, CDR2 SVGAGI. The chain's CDR3 is CASKKTGGQEKLFF. The CDR3, as DNA: TGTGCCAGCAAGAAGACAGGGGGTCAGGAAAAACTGTTTTTT.

This clone appeared a single time. Other DNA sequences in the same sample also yield this CDR3. V is TRBV9 and J is TRBJ1-1; D unresolved. CDR3 length: 15 residues. With 0 bases removed from V and 3 bases from J, the gap between germline ends came to 12 bases. Germline loops: CDR1 SGDLS, CDR2 YYNGEE. For the CDR3, the DNA is TGTGCCAGCAGCGTAGCGGGTGGCGGAGACACTGAAGCTTTCTTT. This sequence encodes CASSVAGGGDTEAFF. Combining the CDR3 with reference TRBV9 and TRBJ1-1 gives the whole variable domain DSGVTQTPKHLITATGQRVTLRCSPRSGDLSVYWYQQSLDQGLQFLIQYYNGEERAKGNILERFSAQQFPDLHSELNLSSLELGDSALYFCASSVAGGGDTEAFFGQGTRLTVV.

The CDR3 DNA follows: TGTGCCAGCAGTGGAGCGGGGGGCCCCTTCACTGAGCAGTTCTTC. This codes for CASSGAGGPFTEQFF. The rearrangement joins TRBV7-9 to TRBJ2-1; 9 bases align to TRBD2. The CDR3 runs to 15 residues. In germline, CDR1 is SEHNR, CDR2 FQNEAQ (reference sequence). The V gene end was trimmed by 6 bases and the J gene end by 9 bases; junction bases not matched to a gene: 12.

V and J are TRBV19 and TRBJ2-3; D perhaps matches TRBD2 (6 bases). Trimming cost V 0 bases and J 0 bases, with 10 bases left between them. Germline CDR1 and CDR2: LNHDA and SQIVND (reference sequence). This CDR3 contains 16 residues. In DNA, the CDR3 is TGTGCCAGTAGTATAGAGGAGGGGCTCAGCACAGATACGCAGTATTTT. It encodes CASSIEEGLSTDTQYF.

This chain joins TRBV9 and TRBJ2-6; 8 bases line up with TRBD1. Unmatched junction bases numbered 5, after V lost 3 bases and J lost 0 bases. From germline, CDR1 is SGDLS and CDR2 YYNGEE. The CDR3 consists of 17 residues. DNA for the CDR3: TGTGCCAGCAGCGAGGACAGGGCCCCCTCTGGGGCCAACGTCCTGACTTTC. The encoded protein is CASSEDRAPSGANVLTF.

This clone has a handful of counts. The J gene is TRBJ2-1, the V gene TRBV7-3; 8 nucleotides line up with TRBD2. This CDR3 spans 15 amino acids. The J segment lost 0 bases and the V segment lost 4 bases, leaving 2 bases of the junction unmatched. Germline V gene lookup returns CDR1 SGHTA and CDR2 FQGTGA. The DNA for the CDR3 is TGTGCCAGCAGCTCCGGGACTAGCTCCTACAATGAGCAGTTCTTC. Protein: CASSSGTSSYNEQFF.

The chain recombines TRBV9 with TRBJ2-5; 12 nucleotides match TRBD1. Trimming cost V 0 bases and J 6 bases; bases outside gene matches: 6. The CDR3 consists of 16 residues. Germline V gene data show CDR1 as SGDLS and CDR2 as YYNGEE. The CDR3 DNA is TGTGCCAGCAGCGTAGTTGGGACAGGGGGCGTAAAGACCCAGTACTTC. It yields the protein CASSVVGTGGVKTQYF.

J is TRBJ2-5 and V is TRBV5-5; D not resolved. Germline-derived CDR1 and CDR2 are SGHKS and YYEKEE (reference sequence). The length of the CDR3 is 15 residues. Trimming pared 1 base from V and 1 base from J, leaving 11 bases between. The CDR3 bases are TGTGCCAGCAGCTTGCCGCAGGCGATCCAAGAGACCCAGTACTTC. This sequence encodes CASSLPQAIQETQYF.

The chain employs TRBV6-5 and TRBJ1-2; the D is unclear. Trimming stripped 8 bases from V and 7 bases from J, with 11 bases between. The germline gives CDR1 MNHEY, CDR2 SVGAGI. The CDR3 is made up of 11 amino acids. DNA for the CDR3: TGTGCCAGCCCGGGTAGCTTTGGCTACACCTTC. It specifies CASPGSFGYTF.

This sequence joins TRBV7-2 and TRBJ2-7, with D possibly TRBD1 on 7 matching bases. The germline gives CDR1 SGHTA, CDR2 FQGNSA. Trimming removed 1 base from V and 1 base from J, with 11 bases in between. There are 15 residues in the CDR3. The CDR3 region is CASSLGSGGSYEQYF. The CDR3 bases are TGTGCCAGCAGCTTAGGATCAGGGGGGTCCTACGAGCAGTACTTC.